These 30 T cell receptor beta chains were all obtained from the same sample, sequenced in a study of CD8+CD57+ T cells in acquired aplastic anemia. Researchers used genomic DNA as the template to profile TCR beta VDJ and CDR3. TCRdb passed the reads through MiXCR, listing each CDR3 protein once. The sample has some 150,000 distinct CDR3 sequences; more than 35% are singletons. Input material: sorted CD4+, CD8+, or CD8+CD57+ T cells (not recorded which) from PBMCs. The receptors here all came from a human donor in good health, serving as a control.

The chain employs TRBV5-4 and TRBJ2-2, with D possibly being TRBD2 (6 bases). Trimming pared 3 bases from V and 3 bases from J, leaving 15 bases between. CDR3 length: 16 residues. Germline lookup yields CDR1 SGHNT and CDR2 YYREEE (reference sequence). The CDR3 DNA sequence: TGTGCCAGCAGCTCCCCCGGGGACTTTTACACCGGGGAGCTGTTTTTT. It yields the protein CASSSPGDFYTGELFF.

The chain is built from TRBV29-1 and TRBJ1-2, with a weak D call TRBD1 (5 bases). The V and J ends lost 4 bases and 4 bases respectively, with 10 bases between them. Germline CDR1 SQVTM, CDR2 ANQGSEA. The CDR3 extends over 12 amino acids. As DNA, the CDR3 is TGCAGCGTTGGCAGGGATAGCTATGGCTACACCTTC. Translated, it gives CSVGRDSYGYTF. Drawing the rest from reference TRBV29-1 and TRBJ1-2, the complete variable domain is SAVISQKPSRDICQRGTSLTIQCQVDSQVTMMFWYRQQPGQSLTLIATANQGSEATYESGFVIDKFPISRPNLTFSTLTVSNMSPEDSSIYLCSVGRDSYGYTFGSGTRLTVV.

This clonotype was seen more than once but under ten times. A read error may explain this, as a much larger clone is one base away. The chain links TRBV19 to TRBJ2-2; D could derive from TRBD1 or TRBD2 (5 bases each). The CDR3 has 16 residues. Germline V gene sequence: CDR1 LNHDA, CDR2 SQIVND (reference sequence). As DNA, the CDR3 is TGTGCCGGTAGCATGACCCGAGGGGCATACACCGGGGAGCTGTTTTTT. Translated: CAGSMTRGAYTGELFF. Full variable domain (remainder filled in from reference TRBV19 and TRBJ2-2): DGGITQSPKYLFRKEGQNVTLSCEQNLNHDAMYWYRQDPGQGLRLIYYSQIVNDFQKGDIAEGYSVSREKKESFPLTVTSAQKNPTAFYLCAGSMTRGAYTGELFFGEGSRLTVL.

This clonotype was counted at least ten times. The V gene is TRBV6-5, the J gene TRBJ2-7; 8 bases line up with TRBD1. Germline V gene lookup returns CDR1 MNHEY and CDR2 SVGAGI. CDR3 size: 15 residues. Trimming cost V 2 bases and J 3 bases; bases outside gene matches: 6. The CDR3 DNA reads as TGTGCCAGCAGTTACCGGACAGGGTCGGGCTACGAGCAGTACTTC. Translating it yields CASSYRTGSGYEQYF.

The J gene is TRBJ1-5, the V gene TRBV2, with D hard to call. This CDR3 has 12 amino acids. Germline V gives CDR1 SNHLY, CDR2 FYNNEI. Between the trimmed V and J ends, which lost 6 bases and 5 bases, there was a span of 8 bases. Written as DNA, the CDR3 is TGTGCCAGCAGCCTCAGCTATCAGCCCCAGCATTTT. It translates to CASSLSYQPQHF. The full variable domain, in which reference TRBV2 and TRBJ1-5 provide the parts outside the CDR3, is EPEVTQTPSHQVTQMGQEVILRCVPISNHLYFYWYRQILGQKVEFLVSFYNNEISEKSEIFDDQFSVERPDGSNFTLKIRSTKLEDSAMYFCASSLSYQPQHFGDGTRLSIL.

This clonotype has more than one count but fewer than ten. The chain combines TRBV2 with TRBJ1-1; 8 bases align to TRBD1. The CDR3 has 13 amino acids. Germline CDR1 and CDR2: SNHLY and FYNNEI. J was trimmed by 5 bases and V by 6 bases; bases with no gene match: 5. CDR3 DNA sequence: TGTGCCAGCAGGGACAGGGATTGGACTGAAGCTTTCTTT. Translating gives CASRDRDWTEAFF.

This clonotype has a handful of counts. The V call is TRBV6-2 or TRBV6-3, the J call TRBJ1-4; D remains ambiguous. The CDR3 extends over 13 amino acids. The V gene lost 9 bases and the J gene lost 6 bases, with 14 bases spanning the gap. Germline lookup yields CDR1 MNHEY and CDR2 SVGEGT. CDR3 DNA: TGTGCCAGTAAGGAGACCTCCTATGAAAAACTGTTTTTT. This encodes CASKETSYEKLFF.

Details on this clonotype: Being one base from a much bigger clone, this may be a read error. The chain recombines TRBV20-1 with TRBJ2-2, with 8 nucleotides matching TRBD2. The CDR3 is 15 amino acids. The germline CDR1 and CDR2 sequences are DFQATT and SNEGSKA (reference sequence). V shed 5 bases, J shed 2 bases, and the junction held 7 bases outside the gene matches. CDR3 protein: CSAGMLAGNTGELFF. In DNA, the CDR3 is TGCAGTGCTGGAATGTTAGCGGGAAACACCGGGGAGCTGTTTTTT.

The V gene is TRBV25-1, the J gene TRBJ2-3; 10 nucleotides align to TRBD2. The V segment lost 5 bases and the J segment 7 bases; nucleotides outside the gene matches: 6. CDR1 is MGHDK and CDR2 is SYGVNS in the germline V gene. The CDR3 covers 14 residues. Written as DNA, the CDR3 is TGTGCCAGCAGTAGCGGGGGGGCCTCGTATACGCAGTATTTT. This encodes CASSSGGASYTQYF.

This clonotype was observed many times. The chain employs TRBV7-7 and TRBJ2-7, with TRBD1 matching over 9 bases. Germline CDR1 reads SSHAT; CDR2 reads FNYEAQ (reference sequence). This CDR3 has 14 residues. V shed 5 bases and J 6 bases; nucleotides not matched to a gene: 8. The chain's CDR3 is CASSADRGSSEQYF. The CDR3 DNA reads as TGTGCCAGCAGCGCGGACAGGGGATCGTCCGAGCAGTACTTC.

The rearrangement joins TRBV20-1 to TRBJ2-7; D is unresolved. From germline, CDR1 is DFQATT and CDR2 SNEGSKA (reference sequence). Trimming removed 3 bases from V and 3 bases from J, with 18 bases in between. This CDR3 spans 15 amino acids. The CDR3 spells CSASAPGPGGYEQYF. As DNA, the CDR3 is TGCAGTGCTAGCGCGCCGGGCCCGGGTGGCTACGAGCAGTACTTC.

A few counts support this clonotype. This likely comes from a read error, as the CDR3 has no conserved phenylalanine or tryptophan at its end. This chain joins TRBV30 and TRBJ1-1, with 7 bases matching TRBD1. V gave up 5 bases and J gave up 5 bases; unmatched junction bases: 8. The CDR3 spans 13 residues. CDR1 is GTSNPN, CDR2 SVGIG, per germline (reference sequence). In nucleotides, the CDR3 is TGTGCCTGGGGAACAGGGGTCGGAACTGAAGCTTTCCTT. Translation: CAWGTGVGTEAFL.

This clonotype came up many times. The V and J genes are TRBV6-1 and TRBJ2-1; perhaps TRBD2 as D (6 bases). Trimming stripped 3 bases from V and 0 bases from J, with 12 bases between. This CDR3 has 16 amino acids. CDR1 MNHNS and CDR2 SASEGT come from the germline V gene. The CDR3 is CASSEAGRSSYNEQFF. CDR3 DNA: TGTGCCAGCAGTGAGGCGGGGAGGAGCTCCTACAATGAGCAGTTCTTC.

This clonotype was recorded many times. The chain joins TRBV12-3 or TRBV12-4 to TRBJ2-6, with D unclear. Trimming took off 2 bases at V and 1 base at J, with 3 bases between the two ends. This CDR3 spans 14 amino acids. This CDR3 reads CASSLRSGANVLTF. In DNA form, the CDR3 reads TGTGCCAGCAGTTTACGATCTGGGGCCAACGTCCTGACTTTC.

Remarks on this clonotype: Given a much more abundant clone one base away, this may be a read error. This chain uses TRBV2 with TRBJ2-3, with 12 bases fitting TRBD2. The V gene's germline CDR1 is SNHLY and CDR2 FYNNEI. The CDR3 length is 16 residues. The V and J ends lost 5 bases and 4 bases, in that order; junction bases with no gene match: 7. CDR3 DNA sequence: TGTGCCAGCAGTTCCCAACTAGCGGGGGGAGCAGATACGCAGTATTTT. Protein sequence: CASSSQLAGGADTQYF.

This clonotype was detected ten times or more. The CDR3 coding sequence is TGCGCCAGCAGTTACGGACGGACCTACGAGCAGTACTTC. Translating gives CASSYGRTYEQYF. V gene TRBV5-1 combines with J gene TRBJ2-7; D gene ambiguous. Germline CDR1 reads SGHRS; CDR2 reads YFSETQ. The CDR3 covers 13 residues. Trimming pared 5 bases from V and 2 bases from J, leaving 11 bases between.

The chain recombines TRBV25-1 with TRBJ1-5, with D uncertain. Between the trimmed V and J ends, which lost 7 bases and 7 bases, there was a span of 11 bases. Germline CDR1 and CDR2: MGHDK and SYGVNS. This CDR3 contains 12 residues. Written as DNA, the CDR3 is TGTGCCAGCATCAAGGGTACACAGCCCCAGCATTTT. It translates to CASIKGTQPQHF.

In this sample, this clonotype turned up many times. This chain links TRBV6-1 with TRBJ1-3, with D perhaps matching TRBD1 (5 bases). V was trimmed by 6 bases and J by 4 bases, leaving 19 bases between them. The CDR3 is 16 amino acids. From germline, CDR1 is MNHNS and CDR2 SASEGT. DNA for the CDR3: TGTGCCAGCAGACTCACCTCGGGGCAGGGCGGAAACACCATATATTTT. Amino acids: CASRLTSGQGGNTIYF.

This clonotype has ten or more counts. The V and J genes are TRBV20-1 and TRBJ2-5, with 12 positions matching TRBD2. V gave up 5 bases and J gave up 5 bases; unmatched junction bases: 6. Looked up from germline, CDR1 is DFQATT and CDR2 is SNEGSKA (reference sequence). CDR3 length: 14 amino acids. The CDR3 sequence is CSAGGTSGRETQYF. The CDR3 DNA reads as TGCAGTGCTGGCGGGACTAGCGGGCGGGAGACCCAGTACTTC.

The chain is built from TRBV5-4 and TRBJ1-2; 10 bases fit TRBD1. The germline V gene has CDR1 SGHNT and CDR2 YYREEE (reference sequence). This CDR3 is 13 amino acids long. With 7 bases clipped from V and 7 bases from J, the junction kept 7 bases outside the gene matches. The CDR3 nucleotides read TGTGCCAGCCGCCGACAGGGGGCGATTGGCTACACCTTC. Protein sequence: CASRRQGAIGYTF.

This clonotype appeared many times. The chain recombines TRBV5-1 with TRBJ2-3, with 7 nucleotides matching TRBD1. The germline gives CDR1 SGHRS, CDR2 YFSETQ. This CDR3 region has 15 residues. Trimming cost V 2 bases and J 0 bases; bases outside gene matches: 3. CDR3 in amino acids: CASSLPDRSTDTQYF. DNA of the CDR3: TGCGCCAGCAGCTTACCGGACAGGAGCACAGATACGCAGTATTTT.

The sample holds many counts of this clonotype. The rearrangement joins TRBV19 to TRBJ1-2, with TRBD1 as a possible D gene (5 bases). Trimming stripped 0 bases from V and 7 bases from J, with 9 bases between. The CDR3 is 13 amino acids. Germline loops: CDR1 LNHDA, CDR2 SQIVND (reference sequence). The CDR3 DNA follows: TGTGCCAGTAGTATAGACGGGGCTCGTGGCTACACCTTC. This codes for CASSIDGARGYTF.

V usage is TRBV29-1 and J usage is TRBJ1-2; D is ambiguous. CDR1 and CDR2 (germline): SQVTM, ANQGSEA. The CDR3 is 14 amino acids. V lost 3 bases and J lost 2, with 13 bases in between. CDR3 protein: CSVDGTVANYGYTF. In nucleotides, the CDR3 is TGCAGCGTTGACGGTACGGTTGCAAACTATGGCTACACCTTC.

This clonotype was observed many times. CDR3 sequence (DNA): TGTGCCAGCAGCTCCCGATTCCACGAGCAGTACTTC. It translates to CASSSRFHEQYF. The chain uses TRBV7-9 and TRBJ2-7; unclear D gene. Deletions cut 4 bases from V and 5 bases from J, with 9 bases between. Per the germline V gene, CDR1 is SEHNR and CDR2 is FQNEAQ (reference sequence). The CDR3 is 12 residues long.

This clonotype has at least ten counts. The genes are TRBV20-1 and TRBJ2-5; the D gene could be TRBD1 or TRBD2 (5 bases each). Germline CDR1 is DFQATT and CDR2 is SNEGSKA (reference sequence). The CDR3 loop spans 14 amino acids. The V and J ends lost 5 bases and 0 bases respectively, with 13 bases between them. The CDR3: CSAFPGRYQETQYF. Written as DNA, the CDR3 is TGCAGTGCTTTCCCGGGACGGTACCAAGAGACCCAGTACTTC.

This clonotype was found many times. The CDR3 nucleotides are TGTGCCAGCAGCTATAAGACAGGGTTCTATGGCTACACCTTC. This codes for CASSYKTGFYGYTF. The J gene is TRBJ1-2, the V gene TRBV12-3 or TRBV12-4; TRBD1 aligns across 7 bases. The V segment lost 6 bases and the J segment 4 bases; nucleotides outside the gene matches: 8. The CDR3 contains 14 residues.

The chain is built from TRBV7-9 and TRBJ1-2; 12 bases are a match to TRBD1. After removal of 2 bases from V and 8 bases from J, the junction contained 6 bases not matched to a gene. The CDR3 spans 15 residues. Germline values: CDR1 SEHNR, CDR2 FQNEAQ (reference sequence). The CDR3 sequence is CASSLWGQGAGGYTF. The CDR3 DNA is TGTGCCAGCAGCTTATGGGGACAGGGGGCGGGAGGCTACACCTTC.

This clonotype was detected many times. The genes are TRBV6-1 and TRBJ2-5; 9 nucleotides line up with TRBD2. This CDR3 has 14 amino acids. The germline V gene encodes CDR1 MNHNS and CDR2 SASEGT. The V gene end was trimmed by 5 bases and the J gene end by 4 bases; junction bases not matched to a gene: 5. The CDR3 region is CASSSGTSLETQYF. The CDR3 bases are TGTGCCAGCAGTTCGGGGACTAGCTTAGAGACCCAGTACTTC.

In regard to this clonotype: Lacking the conserved final phenylalanine or tryptophan, this CDR3 likely reflects a read error. V and J are TRBV2 and TRBJ1-1; the D is unclear. The CDR3 contains 14 residues. CDR1 SNHLY and CDR2 FYNNEI come from the germline V gene. With 2 bases removed from V and 3 bases from J, the gap between germline ends came to 10 bases. The CDR3 loop reads CASSEWVVDTEAFS. The CDR3 DNA follows: TGTGCCAGCAGTGAATGGGTTGTGGACACTGAAGCTTTCTCT.

The chain uses TRBV20-1 and TRBJ1-2; perhaps TRBD1 as D (6 bases). V lost 3 bases and J lost 7, with 9 bases in between. Germline loops: CDR1 DFQATT, CDR2 SNEGSKA (reference sequence). CDR3 length: 11 residues. This chain's CDR3 is CSASFRGGYTF. CDR3 sequence (DNA): TGCAGTGCTAGCTTCAGGGGTGGCTACACCTTC.